This TCR beta chain was identified in a study of T cell repertoires in cytomegalovirus infection (dated by TCRdb to the late 2010s). Looking at the study overall: Alongside well-studied HLA-B-restricted epitopes, the peptide stimulations were aimed at recently identified HLA-C-restricted CMV epitopes, whose presentation resists viral immunomodulation. Donor HLA type was relevant to the analysis, because carriage of CMV infection together with the matching HLA type was indicated by public TCR beta signatures. General study outcomes and caveats: The ex vivo response was dominated by HLA-C-restricted CMV-specific TCR beta clonotypes, which also provided the single most frequent clonotype in two of eight donors. Carriers of CMV infection plus the relevant HLA type were discriminated by the cumulative frequency of public TCR beta family members in the study cohort and in an independent approximately 360-donor cohort.

Taken with the paper, the label for treatment or condition translates to: in vitro stimulation with specific CMV peptide epitopes to enrich CMV-specific T cells. In this sample, this clonotype turned up a few times. Its antigen is still unknown. Base qualities are missing; no much larger clone stands one base away. The instrument was an Illumina HiSeq 1500. Using fastp trimming at Q25 and MiXCR clonotype assembly, TCRdb reanalyzed the public sequencing data and kept in-frame beta chains. Rows with one shared CDR3 protein collapse into an entry with the most common genes and DNA. This sample has 900,000 to 950,000 distinct CDR3 sequences in its table, and roughly 30% of those were observed once. Of the sample, around 15% falls within the top ten clones. The germline V gene specifies MGHRA as CDR1 and YSYEKL as CDR2. V was cut back by 1 base and J by 4 bases, leaving a gap of 10 bases between them. The CDR3 holds 14 amino acids from the cysteine to the phenylalanine. Only the CDR3 DNA stays, 42 bases, in frame from base 1.

This TCR came from a human donor in good health (CMV status not recorded). Some clones in this sample may be carry-over from other donors' samples. Sequencing was performed on cultured CD8+ T cells from PBMCs, taken from culture after CMV antigen stimulation. Recombination joined TRBV4-1 with TRBJ1-1; the D gene cannot be named for sure. In nucleotide form, the sequence is TGCGCCAGCAGCCAAGGAAGGGTCGGCACTGAAGCTTTCTTT. It translates as CASSQGRVGTEAFF.